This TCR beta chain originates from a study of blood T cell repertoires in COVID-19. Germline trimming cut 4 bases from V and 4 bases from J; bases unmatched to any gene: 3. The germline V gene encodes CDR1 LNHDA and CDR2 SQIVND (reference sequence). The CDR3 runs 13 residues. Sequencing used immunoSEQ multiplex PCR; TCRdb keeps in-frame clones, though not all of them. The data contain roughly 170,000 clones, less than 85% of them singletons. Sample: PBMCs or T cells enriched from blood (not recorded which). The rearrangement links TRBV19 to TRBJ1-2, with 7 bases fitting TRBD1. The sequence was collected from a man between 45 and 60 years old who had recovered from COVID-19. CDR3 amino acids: CASSNTGVYGYTF. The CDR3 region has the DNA TGTGCCAGTAGTAATACAGGGGTCTATGGCTACACCTTC.